These 25 T cell receptor beta chains were sequenced from one sample in a study of blood T cell repertoires in COVID-19 (dated by TCRdb to about 2020). Library creation used the immunoSEQ multiplex PCR assay. Not all clones reach the TCRdb copy of this immuneACCESS table, which keeps in-frame sequences only. Checked studies attribute under half of the gap to unresolved V genes and leave the rest unexplained. The sample data list tens of thousands of clones, and 87% of these were observed just once. The ten top clones hold 7.2% of the sample. Sequencing input: peripheral blood. These receptors all stem from a human donor in a cohort sampled during active COVID-19.

J is TRBJ1-6 and V is TRBV5-1; maybe TRBD1 (5 bases). The germline V gene encodes CDR1 SGHRS and CDR2 YFSETQ. V gave up 4 bases and J gave up 15 bases, with 14 bases separating them. The CDR3 extends over 12 amino acids. CDR3 DNA sequence: TGCGCCAGCAGCCCTGCGGGGGGTAGCCTCCACTTT. Translating gives CASSPAGGSLHF.

The CDR3 is CASSLTGFGEQYF. The CDR3 DNA follows: TGTGCCAGTAGTCTCACAGGCTTCGGCGAGCAGTACTTC. This sequence joins TRBV19 and TRBJ2-7; TRBD1 might be the D (5 bases). The germline CDR1 and CDR2 sequences are LNHDA and SQIVND (reference sequence). Trimming took off 5 bases at V and 6 bases at J, with 14 bases between the two ends. The CDR3 runs to 13 residues.

The V gene is TRBV4-1, the J gene TRBJ1-1, with 8 bases that match TRBD1. CDR1 and CDR2 from the germline V gene are MGHRA and YSYEKL. With V trimmed by 3 bases and J by 3 bases, 6 bases remained unmatched. The CDR3 covers 15 residues. CDR3 nucleotides: TGCGCCAGCAGCCACCAACCGGGACAGGACACTGAAGCTTTCTTT. Translation: CASSHQPGQDTEAFF.

This chain joins TRBV28 and TRBJ2-7, with a possible D match to TRBD2 (5 bases). This CDR3 is 15 amino acids long. The V gene's germline CDR1 is MDHEN and CDR2 SYDVKM. Trimming left V 2 bases short and J 3 bases short, with 14 bases between. The CDR3 DNA sequence: TGTGCCAGCAGTTTACCCAGCGGAACATACTACGAGCAGTACTTC. This codes for CASSLPSGTYYEQYF.

The rearrangement joins TRBV11-3 to TRBJ2-1; D gene ambiguous. The CDR3 is 14 amino acids. Germline V gene lookup returns CDR1 SGHNT and CDR2 YENEEA. The V end was cut by 4 bases, the J end by 0 bases, with 7 bases between. The CDR3 reads CASSSGSSYNEQFF. DNA of the CDR3: TGTGCCAGCAGCTCGGGTAGCTCCTACAATGAGCAGTTCTTC.

The chain employs TRBV9 and TRBJ2-5, with D possibly TRBD2 on 5 matching bases. CDR3 length: 15 amino acids. The V end was cut by 3 bases, the J end by 7 bases, with 19 bases between. Germline V lookup: CDR1 SGDLS, CDR2 YYNGEE. CDR3 residues: CASSDGPIPRGTQYF. The CDR3 nucleotides read TGTGCCAGCAGCGACGGGCCGATACCTCGGGGGACCCAGTACTTC. Full variable domain (missing parts from reference TRBV9 and TRBJ2-5): DSGVTQTPKHLITATGQRVTLRCSPRSGDLSVYWYQQSLDQGLQFLIQYYNGEERAKGNILERFSAQQFPDLHSELNLSSLELGDSALYFCASSDGPIPRGTQYFGPGTRLLVL.

This clone was seen a single time. This rearrangement joins TRBV10-1 to TRBJ2-7; tentatively, D is TRBD2 (7 bases). Germline lookup yields CDR1 WNHNN and CDR2 SYGVQD (reference sequence). The V and J ends lost 0 bases and 3 bases respectively, with 18 bases between them. This CDR3 spans 17 amino acids. CDR3 protein: CASSESGGAVPLYEQYF. Here the CDR3 DNA reads TGCGCCAGCAGTGAGTCGGGGGGGGCCGTTCCTCTCTACGAGCAGTACTTC.

This sequence joins TRBV19 and TRBJ1-2; TRBD1 matches at 9 bases. The CDR3 runs 15 residues. Germline CDR1 LNHDA, CDR2 SQIVND (reference sequence). V trimming: 5 bases; J trimming: 3 bases; junction bases outside the gene matches: 7. CDR3 sequence (DNA): TGTGCCAGTAGTGCCACCGGGACAGGGCACTATGGCTACACCTTC. Residues: CASSATGTGHYGYTF.

This clone was seen only a few times. The V and J genes are TRBV4-2 and TRBJ2-7; 8 bases line up with TRBD1. Trimming removed 0 bases from V and 5 bases from J; junction bases left unmatched: 9. Germline V gene sequence: CDR1 LGHNA, CDR2 YNFKEQ. The CDR3 is 16 residues long. DNA for the CDR3: TGTGCCAGCAGCCAAGATTCCGGACAGGGTACCCACGAGCAGTACTTC. Residues: CASSQDSGQGTHEQYF.

V usage is TRBV4-1 and J usage is TRBJ2-3; D may be TRBD2 (5 bases). Per the germline V gene, CDR1 is MGHRA and CDR2 is YSYEKL. The CDR3 is 15 residues long. Trimming removed 1 base from V and 5 bases from J, with 13 bases in between. The CDR3 DNA is TGCGCCAGCAGCCAAGGGGTAATAGAGGGAGATACGCAGTATTTT. Amino acid sequence: CASSQGVIEGDTQYF.

About this clone itself: The same CDR3 can be traced to other DNA sequences in this sample. This chain links TRBV14 with TRBJ2-1; D uncertain. Germline lookup yields CDR1 SGHDN and CDR2 FVKESK. Trimming removed 0 bases from V and 6 bases from J, with 9 bases in between. The CDR3 extends over 14 amino acids. The CDR3 DNA sequence: TGTGCCAGCAGCCAAGACCCCCTATTCAATGAGCAGTTCTTC. Amino acids: CASSQDPLFNEQFF.

The genes are TRBV2 and TRBJ1-6, with 7 bases fitting TRBD1. V lost 7 bases and J lost 2; bases outside the gene matches: 2. Per germline, CDR1 SNHLY and CDR2 FYNNEI. The CDR3 is 14 amino acids. The CDR3 coding sequence is TGTGCCAGCATACAGGGGCCCTATAATTCACCCCTCCACTTT. This gives the protein CASIQGPYNSPLHF.

This rearrangement joins TRBV7-2 to TRBJ2-7, with D perhaps matching TRBD2 (5 bases). Germline V lookup: CDR1 SGHTA, CDR2 FQGNSA. The germline V and J ends were trimmed by 1 base and 1 base, with 8 bases remaining between them. This CDR3 has 14 residues. For the CDR3, the DNA is TGTGCCAGCAGCTTAGATCCGGGGTCCTACGAGCAGTACTTC. It codes for CASSLDPGSYEQYF. The full variable domain, in which reference TRBV7-2 and TRBJ2-7 provide the parts outside the CDR3, is GAGVSQSPSNKVTEKGKDVELRCDPISGHTALYWYRQSLGQGLEFLIYFQGNSAPDKSGLPSDRFSAERTGGSVSTLTIQRTQQEDSAVYLCASSLDPGSYEQYFGPGTRLTVT.

V usage is TRBV6-2 or TRBV6-3 and J usage is TRBJ2-7; D is unclear. There are 15 residues in the CDR3. Per the germline V gene, CDR1 is MNHEY and CDR2 is SVGEGT. Trimming shortened V by 0 bases and J by 5 bases, and 14 bases separated the two germline ends. CDR3 DNA: TGTGCCAGCAGTTACTCGATGGCCCGTCAGGACGAGCAGTACTTC. This encodes CASSYSMARQDEQYF.

The chain recombines TRBV3-1 (or the pseudogene TRBV3-2) with TRBJ2-7, with D unresolved. Trimming pared 0 bases from V and 9 bases from J, leaving 12 bases between. Germline assignment: CDR1 LGHDT and CDR2 YNNKEL (reference sequence). The CDR3 consists of 13 residues. As DNA, the CDR3 is TGTGCCAGCAGCCAAGACCCGAAAGCCGGGCAGTACTTC. Translating gives CASSQDPKAGQYF.

CDR3 DNA sequence: TGTGCCAGCAGCTCGAGGTTGTTCTTAAAGACAGGGGATGGGCACGAGCAGTACTTC. This gives the protein CASSSRLFLKTGDGHEQYF. V gene TRBV7-8 combines with J gene TRBJ2-7, with 8 positions matching TRBD1. CDR1 SGHVS and CDR2 FQNEAQ come from the germline V gene. The length of the CDR3 is 19 residues. After removal of 4 bases from V and 5 bases from J, the junction contained 22 bases not matched to a gene.

The rearrangement uses TRBV6-6 and TRBJ1-4, with D maybe TRBD1 (5 bases). Germline V gives CDR1 MNHNY, CDR2 SVGAGI (reference sequence). Deletions cut 1 base from V and 3 bases from J, with 12 bases between. CDR3 length equals 16 residues. CDR3 bases: TGTGCCAGCAGTTACTTAACGAAGGGGCCTAATGAAAAACTGTTTTTT. Its translation: CASSYLTKGPNEKLFF.

The V and J genes are TRBV11-2 and TRBJ1-1; tentative D call: TRBD1 (6 bases). The CDR3 contains 14 residues. The ends were cut back, 2 bases at V and 1 base at J, with 8 bases in the middle. Germline V CDR1 and CDR2: SGHAT, FQNNGV. The CDR3 nucleotides read TGTGCCAGCAGCTTAACAGGGAAGAACACTGAAGCTTTCTTT. Residues: CASSLTGKNTEAFF.

The chain employs TRBV27 and TRBJ2-1; 9 bases agree with TRBD1. V trimming: 5 bases; J trimming: 5 bases; junction bases outside the gene matches: 7. CDR3 length: 15 residues. Germline-derived CDR1 and CDR2 are MNHEY and SMNVEV (reference sequence). As DNA, the CDR3 is TGTGCCAGCAGTCCGAGGACAGGGGCTAACAATGAGCAGTTCTTC. It translates to CASSPRTGANNEQFF.

The rearrangement joins TRBV7-6 to TRBJ2-5; the D is unclear. Trimming removed 5 bases from V and 5 bases from J, with 9 bases in between. The germline V gene encodes CDR1 SGHVS and CDR2 FNYEAQ. CDR3 length equals 12 residues. CDR3 amino acids: CASSLGQETQYF. CDR3 coding DNA: TGTGCCAGCAGCCTAGGCCAGGAGACCCAGTACTTC.

This rearrangement joins TRBV3-1 (or the pseudogene TRBV3-2) to TRBJ1-1; no firm D call. This CDR3 is built from 17 residues. Trimming removed 4 bases from V and 2 bases from J, with 20 bases in between. CDR1 is LGHDT and CDR2 is YNNKEL in the germline V gene (reference sequence). The CDR3 DNA follows: TGTGCCAGCAGCCCCGCCGGGTTTAGCCGCCCAAACACTGAAGCTTTCTTT. This sequence encodes CASSPAGFSRPNTEAFF.

The V and J genes are TRBV19 and TRBJ1-1, with a possible D match to TRBD1 (5 bases). Per the germline V gene, CDR1 is LNHDA and CDR2 is SQIVND (reference sequence). V was cut by 5 bases and J by 6 bases, with 19 bases left in between. CDR3 length: 15 amino acids. Here the CDR3 reads CASSPGLGAKAEAFF. The CDR3 DNA reads TGTGCCAGTAGTCCAGGACTAGGGGCTAAGGCTGAAGCTTTCTTT.

The rearrangement joins TRBV2 to TRBJ1-1; D ambiguous. The CDR3 extends over 12 amino acids. Germline V gene lookup returns CDR1 SNHLY and CDR2 FYNNEI. The V end lost 8 bases, the J end lost 5 bases, and 12 bases lay between the germline ends. CDR3 residues: CASLFEGTEAFF. Here the CDR3 DNA reads TGTGCCAGCCTGTTTGAGGGAACTGAAGCTTTCTTT.

This clone was counted once. V usage is TRBV28 and J usage is TRBJ2-7; D is perhaps TRBD1 (5 bases). The CDR3 covers 13 residues. Trimming pared 5 bases from V and 5 bases from J, leaving 13 bases between. Germline CDR1 MDHEN, CDR2 SYDVKM. CDR3 amino acids: CASSIQELDEQYF. CDR3 coding DNA: TGTGCCAGCAGTATACAGGAGTTGGACGAGCAGTACTTC.

The chain is built from TRBV5-1 and TRBJ2-5, with TRBD2 matching over 8 bases. Losses at the gene ends were 4 bases for V and 3 bases for J; bases not matched to a gene: 5. CDR1 SGHRS and CDR2 YFSETQ come from the germline V gene. The length of the CDR3 is 14 residues. The CDR3 nucleotides are TGCGCCAGCAGCCCCGGGGGGGTGAAAGAGACCCAGTACTTC. It encodes CASSPGGVKETQYF.